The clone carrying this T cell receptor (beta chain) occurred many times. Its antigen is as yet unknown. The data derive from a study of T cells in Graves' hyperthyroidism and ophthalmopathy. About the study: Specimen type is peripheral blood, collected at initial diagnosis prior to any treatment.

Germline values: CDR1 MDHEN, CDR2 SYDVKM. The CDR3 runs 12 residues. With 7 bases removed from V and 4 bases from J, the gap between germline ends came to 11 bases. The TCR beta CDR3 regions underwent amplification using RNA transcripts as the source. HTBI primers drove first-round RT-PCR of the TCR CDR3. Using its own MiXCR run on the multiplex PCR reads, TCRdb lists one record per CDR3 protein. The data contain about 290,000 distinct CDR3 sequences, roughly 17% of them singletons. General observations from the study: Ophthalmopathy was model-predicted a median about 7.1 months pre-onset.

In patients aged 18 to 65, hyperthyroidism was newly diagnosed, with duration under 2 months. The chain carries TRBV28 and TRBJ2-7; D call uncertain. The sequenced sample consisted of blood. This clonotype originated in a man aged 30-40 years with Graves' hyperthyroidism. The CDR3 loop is CASINSNYEQYF. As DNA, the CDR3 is TGTGCCAGCATTAACAGTAATTACGAGCAGTACTTC.